The 22 T cell receptor beta chains below come from one sample, sequenced in a study of blood T cell repertoires in COVID-19. Produced via immunoSEQ multiplex PCR; TCRdb's table is partial and in-frame only. The sample yields approximately 310,000 clones, under 90% seen once. The sample comprised PBMCs or T cells enriched from blood (not recorded which). The receptors come from a man aged 55 to 70 who had recovered from COVID-19.

The rearrangement links TRBV2 to TRBJ1-3; D is undetermined. Germline V gene lookup returns CDR1 SNHLY and CDR2 FYNNEI. Trimming took 1 base from V and 2 from J, leaving 9 bases between them. The CDR3 totals 15 residues. In nucleotides, the CDR3 is TGTGCCAGCAGTGAAGGGCCCAGGACTGGAAACACCATATATTTT. Protein product: CASSEGPRTGNTIYF.

The chain carries TRBV5-1 and TRBJ2-3, with 11 bases that match TRBD2. The CDR3 length is 17 residues. Trimming cost V 0 bases and J 6 bases; bases outside gene matches: 9. Germline CDR1 is SGHRS and CDR2 is YFSETQ. Written as DNA, the CDR3 is TGCGCCAGCAGCTTGGAGGTCGTAGCGGGAGGGCCCGATACGCAGTATTTT. Protein sequence: CASSLEVVAGGPDTQYF.

V and J are TRBV25-1 and TRBJ1-2; 10 bases fit TRBD1. The CDR3 covers 14 residues. Germline CDR1 is MGHDK and CDR2 is SYGVNS. The J segment lost 8 bases and the V segment lost 1 base, leaving 4 bases of the junction unmatched. CDR3 in DNA: TGTGCCAGCAGTGAATTGGGGACAGGGGAAGGCTACACCTTC. Residues: CASSELGTGEGYTF.

In nucleotides, the CDR3 is TGTGCCAGCAGTTACCGGGGAGGCGGCACAGATACGCAGTATTTT. Translating it yields CASSYRGGGTDTQYF. The gene calls are TRBV6-5 and TRBJ2-3, with D possibly being TRBD2 (6 bases). CDR3 length: 15 residues. Germline loops: CDR1 MNHEY, CDR2 SVGAGI. Trimming cost V 2 bases and J 1 base, with 10 bases left between them.

The chain links TRBV7-2 to TRBJ2-7; weak D call: TRBD2 (7 bases). The CDR3 spans 14 residues. Trimming pared 5 bases from V and 1 base from J, leaving 12 bases between. Looked up from germline, CDR1 is SGHTA and CDR2 is FQGNSA. The DNA for the CDR3 is TGTGCCAGCAGCGGGGGGGGCGCATCCTACGAGCAGTACTTC. Translating it yields CASSGGGASYEQYF.

The chain links TRBV2 to TRBJ2-1, with 8 bases matching TRBD2. CDR3 size: 15 residues. V lost 8 bases and J lost 1; bases outside the gene matches: 7. The V gene's germline CDR1 is SNHLY and CDR2 FYNNEI. The CDR3 region is CASVYGGRSYNEQFF. DNA of the CDR3: TGTGCCAGCGTTTACGGCGGGAGGTCCTACAATGAGCAGTTCTTC.

The CDR3 region is CASRGRTDTGELFF. CDR3 bases: TGCGCCAGCAGAGGGAGGACCGACACCGGGGAGCTGTTTTTT. The chain joins TRBV5-1 to TRBJ2-2, with D possibly TRBD2 on 6 matching bases. In germline, CDR1 is SGHRS, CDR2 YFSETQ. The CDR3 has 14 amino acids. V was shortened by 5 bases and J by 3 bases, with 11 bases between the two germline ends.

This chain links TRBV7-2 with TRBJ1-1, with TRBD1 as a possible D gene (6 bases). Between the trimmed V and J ends, which lost 1 base and 5 bases, there was a span of 11 bases. This CDR3 comprises 14 residues. Germline V lookup: CDR1 SGHTA, CDR2 FQGNSA. The DNA for the CDR3 is TGTGCCAGCAGCTTAGACAGGGTATATACTGAAGCTTTCTTT. Translating gives CASSLDRVYTEAFF.

Of note for this clone: Relative to the germline gene, one junction end is altered; a read error may explain this. V is TRBV7-7 and J is TRBJ2-5; 10 bases align to TRBD2. Germline values: CDR1 SSHAT, CDR2 FNYEAQ (reference sequence). This CDR3 is built from 16 residues. The CDR3 protein is CASSLELAGYSETQYF. In nucleotides, the CDR3 is TGTGCTAGCAGCTTAGAACTAGCGGGATATTCGGAGACCCAGTACTTC.

V is TRBV5-5 and J is TRBJ2-7; tentatively, D is TRBD1 (6 bases). The CDR3 length is 14 residues. Germline CDR1 reads SGHKS; CDR2 reads YYEKEE (reference sequence). V shed 0 bases and J shed 3 bases, with 10 bases lying between them. CDR3 nucleotide sequence: TGTGCCAGCAGCTTGGCGGGACACCTCTACGAGCAGTACTTC. Amino acids: CASSLAGHLYEQYF.

The gene calls are TRBV3-1 (or the pseudogene TRBV3-2) and TRBJ2-7; the match to TRBD1 covers 9 bases. Trimming at V came to 3 bases and at J to 5 bases, leaving 5 bases not matched to a gene. In germline, CDR1 is LGHDT, CDR2 YNNKEL (reference sequence). The CDR3 has 14 amino acids. The CDR3 DNA reads TGTGCCAGCAGCCACGACAGGGGGAGCGACGAGCAGTACTTC. Its translation: CASSHDRGSDEQYF.

This sequence joins TRBV6-5 and TRBJ2-7; 7 bases map to TRBD2. V shed 2 bases and J 3 bases; nucleotides not matched to a gene: 7. Germline lookup yields CDR1 MNHEY and CDR2 SVGAGI. The CDR3 sequence is 15 residues long. CDR3 residues: CASSYGDYENYEQYF. DNA of the CDR3: TGTGCCAGCAGTTACGGGGACTACGAAAACTACGAGCAGTACTTC.

This clone was found a few times. The V gene is TRBV29-1, the J gene TRBJ2-3; 9 nucleotides match TRBD1. V lost 4 bases to trimming and J lost 2 bases; unmatched junction nucleotides: 13. Germline CDR1 and CDR2: SQVTM and ANQGSEA. The CDR3 consists of 17 residues. In DNA, the CDR3 is TGCAGCGTTGTCCGGGACAGGGATCTTCCACCCACAGATACGCAGTATTTT. Its protein product is CSVVRDRDLPPTDTQYF.

The rearrangement joins TRBV13 to TRBJ1-3; D is undetermined. The V gene's germline CDR1 is PRHDT and CDR2 FYEKMQ (reference sequence). This CDR3 spans 15 amino acids. Trimming removed 5 bases from V and 0 bases from J, with 11 bases in between. CDR3 nucleotide sequence: TGTGCCAGCAGCCTAAAACTAAGCTCTGGAAACACCATATATTTT. As protein: CASSLKLSSGNTIYF.

This clone was picked up one time. The rearrangement uses TRBV5-1 and TRBJ2-1; TRBD1 aligns across 11 bases. V lost 0 bases, J lost 3 bases, and 2 bases stayed unmatched. This CDR3 contains 16 residues. CDR1 is SGHRS and CDR2 is YFSETQ in the germline V gene. The CDR3 coding sequence is TGCGCCAGCAGCTTGGAGGGGACAGGGGGCTACAATGAGCAGTTCTTC. It codes for CASSLEGTGGYNEQFF.

The chain combines TRBV9 with TRBJ2-1, with 15 bases lining up with TRBD2. The CDR3 length is 18 residues. The ends lost 2 bases at V and 10 bases at J; junction bases unmatched: 13. Germline assignment: CDR1 SGDLS and CDR2 YYNGEE. The CDR3 protein is CASSVLGLAGGRDEEQFF. CDR3 nucleotide sequence: TGTGCCAGCAGCGTTTTGGGACTAGCGGGAGGCCGGGATGAGGAGCAGTTCTTC. The whole variable domain, remainder taken from reference TRBV9 and TRBJ2-1, is DSGVTQTPKHLITATGQRVTLRCSPRSGDLSVYWYQQSLDQGLQFLIQYYNGEERAKGNILERFSAQQFPDLHSELNLSSLELGDSALYFCASSVLGLAGGRDEEQFFGPGTRLTVL.

V gene TRBV7-2 combines with J gene TRBJ1-1; D is perhaps TRBD1 (5 bases). This CDR3 has 15 residues. Trimming removed 5 bases from V and 2 bases from J, with 15 bases in between. Germline V lookup: CDR1 SGHTA, CDR2 FQGNSA. DNA for the CDR3: TGTGCCAGCAGCCCTCCAGGGAACCTAAACACTGAAGCTTTCTTT. Protein sequence: CASSPPGNLNTEAFF.

This clone came up once. The V and J genes are TRBV5-1 and TRBJ1-1; D is undetermined. Looked up from germline, CDR1 is SGHRS and CDR2 is YFSETQ. This CDR3 is built from 14 residues. V lost 0 bases, J lost 1 base, and 7 bases lay in between. CDR3 nucleotides: TGCGCCAGCAGCTTGGGTAGCGGGAACACTGAAGCTTTCTTT. Its protein is CASSLGSGNTEAFF.

The V and J genes are TRBV11-3 and TRBJ1-6; 9 nucleotides agree with TRBD1. Germline V gene sequence: CDR1 SGHNT, CDR2 YENEEA. CDR3 length: 14 residues. The V and J ends lost 5 bases and 9 bases, in that order; junction bases with no gene match: 5. CDR3 DNA: TGTGCCAGCAGCCTGGGACAGGGCGGTTCACCCCTCCACTTT. As protein: CASSLGQGGSPLHF.

To note about this clone: Within the sample, other DNA sequences also encode this same CDR3. The CDR3 bases are TGTGCCAGTAGCCTTGACAGGGGCCGAGAGCAGTACTTC. Its protein product is CASSLDRGREQYF. The chain is built from TRBV19 and TRBJ2-7; TRBD1 matches at 8 bases. This CDR3 region has 13 residues. The germline V gene has CDR1 LNHDA and CDR2 SQIVND (reference sequence). V dropped 6 bases and J dropped 7; count of bases not matched to a gene: 8.

The V call is TRBV19, the J call TRBJ1-4; 10 positions agree with TRBD1. With V trimmed by 6 bases and J by 6 bases, 10 bases remained unmatched. CDR3 length: 16 amino acids. CDR1 and CDR2 from the germline V gene are LNHDA and SQIVND (reference sequence). CDR3: CASRDRTGTGDEKLFF. As DNA, the CDR3 is TGTGCCAGTAGAGACAGAACCGGGACAGGGGATGAAAAACTGTTTTTT. Full variable domain (missing parts from reference TRBV19 and TRBJ1-4): DGGITQSPKYLFRKEGQNVTLSCEQNLNHDAMYWYRQDPGQGLRLIYYSQIVNDFQKGDIAEGYSVSREKKESFPLTVTSAQKNPTAFYLCASRDRTGTGDEKLFFGSGTQLSVL.

J is TRBJ1-5 and V is TRBV2; 10 nucleotides agree with TRBD1. The junction had 3 bases not matched to a gene; V was cut back by 6 bases and J by 7 bases. Germline CDR1 reads SNHLY; CDR2 reads FYNNEI. The length of the CDR3 is 13 residues. The CDR3: CASRGTGVQPQHF. DNA of the CDR3: TGTGCCAGCAGGGGGACAGGGGTGCAGCCCCAGCATTTT.